This T cell receptor beta chain was recovered during a study of blood T cell repertoires in COVID-19. Across the whole study: Sites in the United States, Italy and Spain provided acute and convalescent COVID-19 samples. T cells, B-cell-depleted T cells, or PBMCs supplied cDNA or gDNA.

Per the original data handling: For nucleated cells, counts were estimated from reference gene primer amplification. TCRdb's copy holds only in-frame clones and misses some; the assay was immunoSEQ multiplex PCR. The D gene and trimming were derived from the DNA, and the V and J assignments and clone size from that table. The profile shows some 71,000 clones, about four fifths of them singletons. Germline CDR1 reads LNHDA; CDR2 reads SQIVND (reference sequence). The CDR3 sequence is 14 residues long. The V end lost 8 bases, the J end lost 5 bases, and 16 bases lay between the germline ends. The rearrangement links TRBV19 to TRBJ2-1; D is unresolved. This TCR came from a woman in her 70s with acute or convalescent COVID-19. Material: peripheral blood. The CDR3 nucleotides read TGTGCCAGTGACGACGACCCTGCGGACAATGAGCAGTTCTTC. This encodes CASDDDPADNEQFF.